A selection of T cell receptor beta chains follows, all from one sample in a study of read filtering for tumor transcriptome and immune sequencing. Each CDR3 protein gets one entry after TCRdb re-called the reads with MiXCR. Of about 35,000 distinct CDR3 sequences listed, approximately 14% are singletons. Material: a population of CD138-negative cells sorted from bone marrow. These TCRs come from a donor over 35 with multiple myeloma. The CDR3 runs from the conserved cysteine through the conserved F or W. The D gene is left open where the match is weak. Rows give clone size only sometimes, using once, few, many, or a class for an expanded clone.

CASSPFASTDTQYF TGTGCCAGCAGCCCCTTTGCTAGCACAGATACGCAGTATTTT TRBJ2-3 NA few TRBV28
CASTLAGEGNEQFF TGTGCCAGCACACTAGCGGGAGAGGGGAATGAGCAGTTCTTC TRBJ2-1 TRBD2 many TRBV7-9
CASSRSIGNEQFF TGCGCCAGCAGCCGCTCGATAGGCAATGAGCAGTTCTTC TRBJ2-1 NA many TRBV5-1
CASGLVPLGGYNEQFF TGTGCTAGTGGTTTGGTACCCTTAGGCGGATACAATGAGCAGTTCTTC TRBJ2-1 NA medium-sized TRBV12-3/TRBV12-4
CARTTSGKTEETQYF TGTGCCAGGACCACTAGCGGTAAGACGGAGGAGACCCAGTACTTC TRBJ2-5 TRBD2 many TRBV19
CASSAGTGANYGYTF TGTGCCAGCAGTGCCGGGACAGGGGCTAACTATGGCTACACCTTC TRBJ1-2 TRBD1 many TRBV28
CASTSPGTGANVLTF TGTGCCAGCACCAGTCCTGGGACTGGGGCCAACGTCCTGACTTTC TRBJ2-6 NA many TRBV6-1
CASTGGSLSYEQYF TGTGCCAGCACTGGGGGCTCCCTCTCCTACGAGCAGTACTTC TRBJ2-7 NA NA TRBV6-2/TRBV6-3
CASSQDGYENTEAFF TGTGCCAGCAGTCAAGACGGGTATGAGAACACTGAAGCTTTCTTT TRBJ1-1 NA many TRBV28
CASSLRGRATDTQYF TGTGCCAGCAGCTTACGGGGGAGGGCCACAGATACGCAGTATTTT TRBJ2-3 TRBD2 many TRBV7-9
CASSLGLATSYNEQFF TGCGCCAGCAGCTTGGGTCTAGCGACCAGTTACAATGAGCAGTTCTTC TRBJ2-1 NA many TRBV5-1
CASGPPRADTQYF TGTGCCAGCGGGCCACCGAGGGCAGATACGCAGTATTTT TRBJ2-3 NA NA TRBV27
CASSLVADGWFGDEQYF TGTGCCAGCAGCTTGGTAGCGGACGGATGGTTCGGTGACGAGCAGTACTTC TRBJ2-7 NA many TRBV27
CASSPRDRDIQYF TGTGCCAGCAGCCCCCGGGACAGAGACATTCAGTACTTC TRBJ2-4 TRBD1 many TRBV12-3/TRBV12-4
CSASRSVSALNQPQHF TGCAGTGCTAGTCGGTCAGTGTCGGCCCTGAATCAGCCCCAGCATTTT TRBJ1-5 NA medium-sized TRBV20-1
CASSFGPAGELFF TGTGCCAGCAGCTTCGGGCCGGCCGGGGAGCTGTTTTTT TRBJ2-2 NA NA TRBV5-4
CASSSGGGVNQPQHF TGTGCCAGCAGCTCGGGGGGGGGCGTCAATCAGCCCCAGCATTTT TRBJ1-5 NA few TRBV5-5
CASSLTGHTQETQYF TGCGCCAGCAGCTTAACCGGACATACCCAAGAGACCCAGTACTTC TRBJ2-5 NA many TRBV5-1
CASRFTGTGKGNEQFF TGCGCCAGCAGATTCACCGGGACAGGGAAAGGCAATGAGCAGTTCTTC TRBJ2-1 TRBD1 many TRBV4-1
CSVVGRAEAFF TGCAGCGTTGTTGGGAGAGCTGAAGCTTTCTTT TRBJ1-1 NA many TRBV29-1
CASSAGPPGTQYF TGCGCCAGCAGCGCAGGACCGCCCGGTACGCAGTATTTT TRBJ2-3 NA once TRBV5-1
CASSLEPITDTQYF TGTGCCAGCAGCTTAGAACCAATTACAGATACGCAGTATTTT TRBJ2-3 NA many TRBV11-2
CASSIGQGKNTEAFF TGCGCCAGCAGCATAGGACAGGGAAAGAACACTGAAGCTTTCTTT TRBJ1-1 TRBD1 NA TRBV5-1
CASSLAGALTDTQYF TGCGCCAGCAGCTTAGCGGGGGCCCTGACAGATACGCAGTATTTT TRBJ2-3 TRBD2 many TRBV5-1
CSARGTANTEAFF TGCAGTGCTAGAGGGACAGCAAACACTGAAGCTTTCTTT TRBJ1-1 NA NA TRBV20-1
CSAKNRGSNTEAFF TGCAGTGCAAAAAACAGGGGGTCGAACACTGAAGCTTTCTTT TRBJ1-1 TRBD1 many TRBV20-1
CASSLWGVSNEQFF TGTGCCAGCAGTTTATGGGGGGTAAGCAATGAGCAGTTCTTC TRBJ2-1 NA few TRBV6-2/TRBV6-3
CATSLSGAEQFF TGTGCCACCAGTCTGTCGGGGGCCGAGCAGTTCTTC TRBJ2-1 NA many TRBV24-1
CSAIPGLAVENTGELFF TGCAGTGCTATACCGGGACTAGCGGTTGAGAACACCGGGGAGCTGTTTTTT TRBJ2-2 TRBD2 many TRBV20-1
CASSPRQRGRNYGYTF TGTGCCAGCAGCCCCCGACAGAGGGGACGTAACTATGGCTACACCTTC TRBJ1-2 NA many TRBV7-9
CVFSGADTQYF TGTGTCTTTTCGGGGGCAGATACGCAGTATTTT TRBJ2-3 NA many TRBV7-9
CASSWGSGTHNEQFF TGTGCCAGCAGCTGGGGTAGCGGGACTCACAATGAGCAGTTCTTC TRBJ2-1 TRBD2 many TRBV7-6
CASSLLTPSTDTQYF TGTGCCAGCAGCTTATTAACTCCTAGCACAGATACGCAGTATTTT TRBJ2-3 NA many TRBV7-9
CASSESTDIQYF TGCGCCAGCAGCGAGTCTACCGACATTCAGTACTTC TRBJ2-4 NA many TRBV5-1
CASSYSISLRTEAFF TGTGCCAGCAGTTACTCGATCAGCCTGAGGACTGAAGCTTTCTTT TRBJ1-1 NA many TRBV6-5
CASSIGGEEAFF TGCGCCAGCAGCATAGGAGGAGAAGAAGCTTTCTTT TRBJ1-1 NA NA TRBV11-2
CAIREAGASYNEQFF TGTGCCATCAGGGAAGCGGGAGCCTCCTACAATGAGCAGTTCTTC TRBJ2-1 TRBD2 medium-sized TRBV10-3
CASSLSSAGTGGWSPLHF TGTGCCAGCAGCTTAAGTAGTGCTGGGACAGGGGGCTGGTCACCCCTCCACTTT TRBJ1-6 TRBD1 many TRBV11-2
CASSLILSEQFF TGCGCCAGCAGCTTGATCCTATCTGAGCAGTTCTTC TRBJ2-1 NA many TRBV5-1
CASSLKSGQGLAGEETQYF TGTGCCAGCAGTTTAAAATCCGGACAGGGACTAGCGGGAGAGGAGACCCAGTACTTC TRBJ2-5 TRBD2 many TRBV27
CASSFRGLDHNEQFF TGTGCCAGCAGCTTCAGGGGGCTGGATCACAATGAGCAGTTCTTC TRBJ2-1 TRBD1 medium-sized TRBV11-2
CASSPTRGSSLDTQYF TGTGCCAGCAGTCCTACACGCGGGAGTAGCTTAGATACGCAGTATTTT TRBJ2-3 TRBD2 many TRBV9
CASSSSPTETGELFF TGTGCCAGCAGCTCCTCTCCGACTGAAACCGGGGAGCTGTTTTTT TRBJ2-2 NA few TRBV7-3
CASSSQGAVQYF TGTGCCAGCAGCTCCCAGGGGGCGGTGCAGTACTTC TRBJ2-7 TRBD1 many TRBV3-1
CASSQQGPYGYTF TGTGCCAGCAGTCAACAGGGCCCCTATGGCTACACCTTC TRBJ1-2 NA NA TRBV12-3/TRBV12-4
CASSLGADEQYF TGTGCCAGCAGTTTGGGGGCCGACGAGCAGTACTTC TRBJ2-7 NA many TRBV28
CSVESGSGETQYF TGCAGCGTTGAATCGGGGTCCGGGGAGACCCAGTACTTC TRBJ2-5 NA many TRBV29-1
CASSPGTPQETQYF TGTGCCAGCAGTCCCGGGACACCCCAAGAGACCCAGTACTTC TRBJ2-5 NA NA TRBV12-3/TRBV12-4
CASRSGPSGANVLTF TGTGCCAGCAGAAGTGGTCCCTCTGGGGCCAACGTCCTGACTTTC TRBJ2-6 NA many TRBV3-1
CASSPVSLAGTDTQYF TGTGCCAGCAGCCCAGTGTCGCTAGCGGGCACAGATACGCAGTATTTT TRBJ2-3 TRBD2 many TRBV11-3
CASSPADTQYF TGTGCCAGCAGCCCCGCAGATACGCAGTATTTT TRBJ2-3 NA many TRBV2
CASSRGDRGILSSYNEQFF TGCGCCAGCAGTCGGGGGGACAGGGGTATCCTGAGCTCCTACAATGAGCAGTTCTTC TRBJ2-1 TRBD1 many TRBV23-1
CASSLGFQSDTQYF TGTGCCAGCAGCTTGGGGTTTCAGTCAGATACGCAGTATTTT TRBJ2-3 NA NA TRBV5-6
CASSLGTAGLPEQFF TGTGCCAGCAGCTTGGGTACGGCGGGACTCCCAGAGCAGTTCTTC TRBJ2-1 NA many TRBV5-6
CASSQEIGPGLAFNEQFF TGTGCCAGCAGCCAAGAAATAGGACCGGGCCTAGCGTTCAATGAGCAGTTCTTC TRBJ2-1 NA NA TRBV3-1
CASSSSRSFTDTQYF TGTGCCAGCAGTTCCAGTCGGAGCTTCACAGATACGCAGTATTTT TRBJ2-3 NA many TRBV6-5
CASSWTSGTGNTIYF TGTGCCAGCAGCTGGACCTCGGGTACTGGAAACACCATATATTTT TRBJ1-3 NA many TRBV5-6
CASSLWADNQPQHF TGTGCCAGCAGTTTATGGGCGGACAATCAGCCCCAGCATTTT TRBJ1-5 NA NA TRBV28
CASSRPGGLEKLFF TGTGCCAGCTCTCGTCCGGGGGGATTAGAAAAACTGTTTTTT TRBJ1-4 NA many TRBV7-9
CASSPGPFSEQYF TGTGCCAGCAGCCCCGGACCGTTCTCCGAGCAGTACTTC TRBJ2-7 NA many TRBV7-8